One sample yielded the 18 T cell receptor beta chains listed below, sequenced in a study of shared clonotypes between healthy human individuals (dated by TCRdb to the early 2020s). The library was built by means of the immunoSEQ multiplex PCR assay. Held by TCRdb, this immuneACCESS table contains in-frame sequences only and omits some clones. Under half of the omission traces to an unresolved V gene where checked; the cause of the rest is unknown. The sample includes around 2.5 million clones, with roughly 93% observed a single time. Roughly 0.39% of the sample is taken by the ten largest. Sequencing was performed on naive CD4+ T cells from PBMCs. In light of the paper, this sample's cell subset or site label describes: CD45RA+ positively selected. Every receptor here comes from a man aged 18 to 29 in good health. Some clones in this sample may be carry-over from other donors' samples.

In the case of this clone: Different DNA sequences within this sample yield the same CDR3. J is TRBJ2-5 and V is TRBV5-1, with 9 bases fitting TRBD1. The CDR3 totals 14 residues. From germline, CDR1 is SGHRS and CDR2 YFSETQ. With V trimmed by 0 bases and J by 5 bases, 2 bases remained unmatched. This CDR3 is CASSLGGQGETQYF. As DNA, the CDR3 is TGCGCCAGCAGCTTGGGCGGACAGGGGGAGACCCAGTACTTC.

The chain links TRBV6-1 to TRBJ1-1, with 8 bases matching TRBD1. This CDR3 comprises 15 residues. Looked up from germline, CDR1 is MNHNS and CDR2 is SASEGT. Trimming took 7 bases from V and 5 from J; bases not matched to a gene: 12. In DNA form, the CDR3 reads TGTGCCAGCACCCAACAGGGGGTAGGATTTACTGAAGCTTTCTTT. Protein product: CASTQQGVGFTEAFF.

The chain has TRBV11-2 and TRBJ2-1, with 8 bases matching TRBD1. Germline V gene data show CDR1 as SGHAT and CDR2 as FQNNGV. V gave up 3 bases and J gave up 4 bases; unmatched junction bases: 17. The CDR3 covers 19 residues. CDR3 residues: CASSLYPRSAGGRYNEQFF. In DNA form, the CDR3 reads TGTGCCAGCAGCTTGTACCCCCGGTCGGCAGGGGGCCGTTACAATGAGCAGTTCTTC.

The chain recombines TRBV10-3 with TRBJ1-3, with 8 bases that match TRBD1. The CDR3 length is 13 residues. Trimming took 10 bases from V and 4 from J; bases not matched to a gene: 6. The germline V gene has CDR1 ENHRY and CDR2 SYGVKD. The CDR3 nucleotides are TGTGCCACGGCGACAGGGGAGGGAAACACCATATATTTT. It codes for CATATGEGNTIYF.

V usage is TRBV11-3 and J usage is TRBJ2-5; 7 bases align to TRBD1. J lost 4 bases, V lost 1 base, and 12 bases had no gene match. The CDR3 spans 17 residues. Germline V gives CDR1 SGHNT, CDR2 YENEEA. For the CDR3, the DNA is TGTGCCAGCAGCTTAGGTCAAGTTAGGGGGCCGGCAGAGACCCAGTACTTC. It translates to CASSLGQVRGPAETQYF.

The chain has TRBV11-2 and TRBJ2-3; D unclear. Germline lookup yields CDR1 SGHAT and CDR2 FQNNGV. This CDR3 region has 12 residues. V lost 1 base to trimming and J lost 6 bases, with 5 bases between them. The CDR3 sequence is CASSLGRDTQYF. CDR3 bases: TGTGCCAGCAGCTTAGGTCGGGATACGCAGTATTTT.

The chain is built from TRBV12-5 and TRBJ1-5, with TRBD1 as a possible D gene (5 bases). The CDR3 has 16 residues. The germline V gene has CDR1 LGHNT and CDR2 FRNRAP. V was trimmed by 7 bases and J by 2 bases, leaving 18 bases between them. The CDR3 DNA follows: TGTGCTAGTGCCCAGGACTGGGGGGGAGGCAATCAGCCCCAGCATTTT. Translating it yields CASAQDWGGGNQPQHF.

The CDR3 DNA sequence: TGCAGCGCGCTTTCCCAGGGACCGCGGACCGGGGAGCTGTTTTTT. Translation: CSALSQGPRTGELFF. The chain employs TRBV29-1 and TRBJ2-2, with D perhaps given as TRBD1 or TRBD2 (5 bases each). The germline V and J ends were trimmed by 7 bases and 5 bases, with 20 bases remaining between them. The CDR3 runs 15 residues. Germline V CDR1 and CDR2: SQVTM, ANQGSEA.

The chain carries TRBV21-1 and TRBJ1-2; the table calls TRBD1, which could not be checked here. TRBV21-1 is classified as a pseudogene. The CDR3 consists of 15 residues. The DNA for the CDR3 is TGTGCCAGCAGCAAAGAGGGACAGGGGGACTATGGCTACACCTTC. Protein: CASSKEGQGDYGYTF.

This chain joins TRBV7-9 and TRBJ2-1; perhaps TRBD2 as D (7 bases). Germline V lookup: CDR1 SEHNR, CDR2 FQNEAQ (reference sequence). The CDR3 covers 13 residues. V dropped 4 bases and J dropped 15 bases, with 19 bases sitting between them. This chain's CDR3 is CASSSSGGGESFF. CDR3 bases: TGTGCCAGCAGCTCTAGCGGAGGGGGAGAATCGTTCTTC.

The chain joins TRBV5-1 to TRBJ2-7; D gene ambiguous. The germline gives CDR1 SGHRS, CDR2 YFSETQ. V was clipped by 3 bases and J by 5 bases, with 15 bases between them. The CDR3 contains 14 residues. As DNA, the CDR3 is TGCGCCAGCAGCTCCCGGGCCGCCCGGGACGAGCAGTACTTC. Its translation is CASSSRAARDEQYF.

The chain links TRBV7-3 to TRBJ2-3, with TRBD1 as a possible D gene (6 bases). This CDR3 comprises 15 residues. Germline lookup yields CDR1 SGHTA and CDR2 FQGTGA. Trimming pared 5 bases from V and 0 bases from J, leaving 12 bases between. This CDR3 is CASSGGQKSTDTQYF. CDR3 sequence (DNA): TGTGCCAGCAGCGGTGGACAGAAGAGCACAGATACGCAGTATTTT.

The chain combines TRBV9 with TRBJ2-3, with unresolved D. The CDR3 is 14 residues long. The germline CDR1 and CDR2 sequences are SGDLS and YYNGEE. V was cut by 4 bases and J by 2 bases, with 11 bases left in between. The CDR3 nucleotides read TGTGCCAGCAGCTCCCGGACCTACACAGATACGCAGTATTTT. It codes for CASSSRTYTDTQYF. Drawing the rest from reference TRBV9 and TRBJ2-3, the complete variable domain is DSGVTQTPKHLITATGQRVTLRCSPRSGDLSVYWYQQSLDQGLQFLIQYYNGEERAKGNILERFSAQQFPDLHSELNLSSLELGDSALYFCASSSRTYTDTQYFGPGTRLTVL.

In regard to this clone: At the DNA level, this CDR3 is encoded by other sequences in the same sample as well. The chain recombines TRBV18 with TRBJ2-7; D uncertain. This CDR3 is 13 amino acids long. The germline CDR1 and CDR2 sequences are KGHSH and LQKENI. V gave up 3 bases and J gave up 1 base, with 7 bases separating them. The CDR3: CASSPTGSYEQYF. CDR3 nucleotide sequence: TGTGCCAGCTCACCGACCGGGTCCTACGAGCAGTACTTC.

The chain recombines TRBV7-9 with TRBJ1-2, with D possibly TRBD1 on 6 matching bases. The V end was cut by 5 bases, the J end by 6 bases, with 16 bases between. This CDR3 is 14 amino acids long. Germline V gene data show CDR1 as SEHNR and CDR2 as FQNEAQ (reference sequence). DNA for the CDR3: TGTGCCAGCAGCGTCCAAGGAGGGGGGGATGGCTACACCTTC. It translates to CASSVQGGGDGYTF. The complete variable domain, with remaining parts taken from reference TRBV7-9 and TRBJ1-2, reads DTGVSQNPRHKITKRGQNVTFRCDPISEHNRLYWYRQTLGQGPEFLTYFQNEAQLEKSRLLSDRFSAERPKGSFSTLEIQRTEQGDSAMYLCASSVQGGGDGYTFGSGTRLTVV.

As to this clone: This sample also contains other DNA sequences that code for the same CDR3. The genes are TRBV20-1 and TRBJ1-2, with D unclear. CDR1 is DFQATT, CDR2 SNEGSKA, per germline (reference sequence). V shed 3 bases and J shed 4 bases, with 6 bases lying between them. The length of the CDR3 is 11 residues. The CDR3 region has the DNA TGCAGTGCTAGTCGGGGCTATGGCTACACCTTC. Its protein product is CSASRGYGYTF.

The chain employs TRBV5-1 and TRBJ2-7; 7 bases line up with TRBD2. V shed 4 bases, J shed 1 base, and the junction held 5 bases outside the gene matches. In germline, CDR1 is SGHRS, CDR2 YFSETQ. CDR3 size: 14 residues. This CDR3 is CASSESSGSYEQYF. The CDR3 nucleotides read TGCGCCAGCAGCGAGTCTAGCGGTTCCTACGAGCAGTACTTC.

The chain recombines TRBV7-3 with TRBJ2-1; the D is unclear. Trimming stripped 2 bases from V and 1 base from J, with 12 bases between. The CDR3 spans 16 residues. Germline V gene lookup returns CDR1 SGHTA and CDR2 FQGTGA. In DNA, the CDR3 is TGTGCCAGCAGCTTAGGTGCGCGATCGTCCTACAATGAGCAGTTCTTC. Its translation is CASSLGARSSYNEQFF.